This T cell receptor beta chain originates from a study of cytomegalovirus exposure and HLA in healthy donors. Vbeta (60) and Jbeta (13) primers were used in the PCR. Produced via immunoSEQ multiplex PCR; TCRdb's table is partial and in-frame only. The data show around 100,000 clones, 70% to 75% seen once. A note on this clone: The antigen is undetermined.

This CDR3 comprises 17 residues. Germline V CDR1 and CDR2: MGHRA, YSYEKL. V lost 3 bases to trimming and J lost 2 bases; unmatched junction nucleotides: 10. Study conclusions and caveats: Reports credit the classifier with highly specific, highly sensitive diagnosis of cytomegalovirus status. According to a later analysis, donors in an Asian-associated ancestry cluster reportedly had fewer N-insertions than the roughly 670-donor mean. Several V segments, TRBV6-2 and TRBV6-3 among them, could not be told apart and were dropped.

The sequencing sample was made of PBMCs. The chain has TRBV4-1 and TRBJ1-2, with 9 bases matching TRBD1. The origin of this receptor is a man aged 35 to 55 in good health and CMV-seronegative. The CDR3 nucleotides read TGCGCCAGCAGCCACACCGGGACAGGGACTAACAACTATGGCTACACCTTC. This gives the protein CASSHTGTGTNNYGYTF.